This paragraph reports one T cell receptor beta chain. Antigen: not known. The data belong to a study of cytomegalovirus exposure and HLA in healthy donors. Study-wide context: Genotyping showed roughly 86% of 398 donors falling in the Caucasian-associated ancestry cluster. Study conclusions and caveats: An analysis that came later showed most CMV-associated TCR beta chains appearing HLA-restricted. In vitro experiments confirmed that a few CMV-associated chains were specific for CMV antigens.

Donors had nominal health at sampling but likely had unrecorded immune exposures. V shed 7 bases and J shed 11 bases, with 24 bases lying between them. Germline lookup yields CDR1 SGHRS and CDR2 YFSETQ. The CDR3 loop spans 14 amino acids. Primers included in the PCR were 60 Vbeta and 13 Jbeta primers. Only in-frame clones appear in the TCRdb table, and some are missing; sequencing was by immunoSEQ multiplex PCR. The table has just under 150,000 clones, 80% seen once; the top ten hold roughly 2.8%. The rearrangement links TRBV5-1 to TRBJ1-1; TRBD1 is a possible D gene (6 bases). This receptor was obtained from a woman aged 25 to 45 in good health and CMV-seronegative. Material for sequencing was PBMCs. The CDR3 DNA is TGCGCCAGCGAAGCTGCGGGGGGCTCAGCCAGGGCTTTCTTT. Translated: CASEAAGGSARAFF.